The 27 T cell receptor beta chains reported below all come from one sample, sequenced in a study of shared clonotypes between healthy human individuals. Produced via immunoSEQ multiplex PCR; TCRdb's table is partial and in-frame only. This repertoire shows hundreds of thousands of clones, roughly 96% found once; its top ten account for 0.11%. It was CD45RO-negative cells, positively selected for CCR7, that made up naive CD8 cells, with terminally differentiated effector memory CD45RA+ cells excluded. Sequences were obtained from naive CD8+ T cells sorted from blood. The receptors shown here come from a woman in her 30s in good health.

Points on this clone: The junction departs from the called germline gene at one end, perhaps through a read error. The gene calls are TRBV11-2 and TRBJ2-2, with 7 bases that match TRBD2. In germline, CDR1 is SGHAT, CDR2 FQNNGV. The CDR3 has 17 residues. CDR3 sequence reads: CASSLDRSGTNTGELFF. The CDR3 DNA reads as TGTGCCAGCAGCTTAGATCGGAGCGGGACGAATACCGGGGAGCTGTTTTTT.

This chain uses TRBV4-1 with TRBJ2-5; no clear D. This CDR3 spans 14 amino acids. V gave up 2 bases and J gave up 4 bases, with 11 bases separating them. Germline-derived CDR1 and CDR2 are MGHRA and YSYEKL. The CDR3 DNA reads TGCGCCAGCAGCCAAAGTATGCTCGGAGAGACCCAGTACTTC. Amino acid sequence: CASSQSMLGETQYF.

This chain joins TRBV19 and TRBJ2-3; the D is unclear. V was shortened by 8 bases and J by 1 base, with 16 bases between the two germline ends. CDR1 LNHDA and CDR2 SQIVND come from the germline V gene (reference sequence). The CDR3 runs 15 residues. CDR3 sequence reads: CASSSWGSRTDTQYF. Here the CDR3 DNA reads TGTGCCAGTTCTTCATGGGGATCCCGCACAGATACGCAGTATTTT.

The chain employs TRBV4-1 and TRBJ2-5, with a tentative D call TRBD2 (6 bases). Germline CDR1 MGHRA, CDR2 YSYEKL. The length of the CDR3 is 14 residues. Trimming pared 0 bases from V and 5 bases from J, leaving 10 bases between. CDR3 DNA sequence: TGCGCCAGCAGCCAAGATGCCGGGAGCGAGACCCAGTACTTC. This encodes CASSQDAGSETQYF.

The chain is built from TRBV19 and TRBJ2-7; the match to TRBD1 covers 8 bases. The V gene's germline CDR1 is LNHDA and CDR2 SQIVND (reference sequence). V lost 7 bases, J lost 3 bases, and 5 bases stayed unmatched. The length of the CDR3 is 13 residues. CDR3 amino acids: CASTWDRRYEQYF. In nucleotides, the CDR3 is TGTGCCAGTACCTGGGACAGGCGCTACGAGCAGTACTTC.

The J gene is TRBJ2-5, the V gene TRBV10-3; the match to TRBD2 covers 15 bases. The V gene's germline CDR1 is ENHRY and CDR2 SYGVKD. Trimming removed 2 bases from V and 2 bases from J; junction bases left unmatched: 6. This CDR3 comprises 18 residues. CDR3 sequence: CAISEGLAGGMRQETQYF. CDR3 DNA sequence: TGTGCCATCAGTGAGGGACTAGCGGGAGGGATGCGGCAAGAGACCCAGTACTTC.

V usage is TRBV7-6 and J usage is TRBJ2-5, with D tentatively TRBD2 (6 bases). CDR1 and CDR2 from the germline V gene are SGHVS and FNYEAQ. V gave up 1 base and J gave up 2 bases, with 11 bases separating them. CDR3 length: 15 residues. The CDR3 nucleotides read TGTGCCAGCAGCTTAGTGCTAGCGATGCAAGAGACCCAGTACTTC. Translation gives CASSLVLAMQETQYF. The full variable domain, in which reference TRBV7-6 and TRBJ2-5 provide the parts outside the CDR3, is GAGVSQSPRYKVTKRGQDVALRCDPISGHVSLYWYRQALGQGPEFLTYFNYEAQQDKSGLPNDRFSAERPEGSISTLTIQRTEQRDSAMYRCASSLVLAMQETQYFGPGTRLLVL.

The chain joins TRBV7-6 to TRBJ1-4; 9 bases agree with TRBD1. CDR1 SGHVS and CDR2 FNYEAQ come from the germline V gene. Germline trimming cut 5 bases from V and 8 bases from J; bases unmatched to any gene: 9. The CDR3 has 15 amino acids. In nucleotides, the CDR3 is TGTGCCAGCAGCCCGGACCGGGACAGGGTGGAAAAACTGTTTTTT. Translating it yields CASSPDRDRVEKLFF.

J is TRBJ1-1 and V is TRBV6-5; 8 bases match TRBD1. Germline lookup yields CDR1 MNHEY and CDR2 SVGAGI. The CDR3 length is 15 residues. V lost 5 bases to trimming and J lost 3 bases; unmatched junction nucleotides: 8. The CDR3 sequence is CASSPRQGSHTEAFF. CDR3 nucleotide sequence: TGTGCCAGCAGTCCCCGACAGGGGAGTCACACTGAAGCTTTCTTT.

The chain couples TRBV6-1 to TRBJ2-3; D gene uncertain. Germline V CDR1 and CDR2: MNHNS, SASEGT. This CDR3 comprises 15 residues. Deletions cut 7 bases from V and 0 bases from J, with 14 bases between. The CDR3 sequence: CASTYLRGSTDTQYF. In nucleotides, the CDR3 is TGTGCCAGCACCTACTTGCGAGGTAGCACAGATACGCAGTATTTT.

The gene calls are TRBV19 and TRBJ1-5; D unclear. The germline V and J ends were trimmed by 0 bases and 7 bases, with 13 bases remaining between them. The CDR3 length is 15 residues. Germline V lookup: CDR1 LNHDA, CDR2 SQIVND (reference sequence). CDR3 bases: TGTGCCAGTAGTATAGATTGGACCCCGGGACAGCCCCAGCATTTT. This sequence encodes CASSIDWTPGQPQHF.

The chain uses TRBV6-6 and TRBJ2-3; D remains ambiguous. V lost 5 bases to trimming and J lost 0 bases, with 12 bases between them. Germline-derived CDR1 and CDR2 are MNHNY and SVGAGI (reference sequence). The CDR3 spans 15 residues. This chain's CDR3 is CASSALPPSTDTQYF. The CDR3 DNA sequence: TGTGCCAGCAGTGCCCTGCCCCCAAGCACAGATACGCAGTATTTT.

This chain uses TRBV5-1 with TRBJ2-1, with D perhaps TRBD2 (6 bases). V shed 6 bases and J shed 3 bases, with 13 bases lying between them. The germline V gene has CDR1 SGHRS and CDR2 YFSETQ. This CDR3 comprises 14 residues. The CDR3 coding sequence is TGCGCCAGCAATAGTAAAGCGGGCTACAATGAGCAGTTCTTC. Translating gives CASNSKAGYNEQFF.

The CDR3 here is CASSLALGSGYTF. The DNA for the CDR3 is TGCGCCAGCAGCTTGGCTCTGGGTTCTGGCTACACCTTC. This rearrangement joins TRBV5-1 to TRBJ1-2; no firm D call. Trimming pared 0 bases from V and 7 bases from J, leaving 10 bases between. Germline CDR1 SGHRS, CDR2 YFSETQ. CDR3 size: 13 residues.

This rearrangement joins TRBV5-1 to TRBJ1-1; D call uncertain. CDR1 is SGHRS, CDR2 YFSETQ, per germline. V was clipped by 2 bases and J by 1 base, with 6 bases between them. The CDR3 consists of 13 residues. The CDR3 sequence: CASSFWGNTEAFF. In nucleotides, the CDR3 is TGCGCCAGCAGCTTTTGGGGGAACACTGAAGCTTTCTTT. The complete variable domain, with remaining parts taken from reference TRBV5-1 and TRBJ1-1, reads KAGVTQTPRYLIKTRGQQVTLSCSPISGHRSVSWYQQTPGQGLQFLFEYFSETQRNKGNFPGRFSGRQFSNSRSEMNVSTLELGDSALYLCASSFWGNTEAFFGQGTRLTVV.

The chain has TRBV29-1 and TRBJ2-1; 10 bases match TRBD2. The CDR3 length is 14 residues. The V gene's germline CDR1 is SQVTM and CDR2 ANQGSEA. With V trimmed by 2 bases and J by 6 bases, 4 bases remained unmatched. The CDR3 DNA is TGCAGCGTTGAACTAGCGGGAGCATTCAATGAGCAGTTCTTC. Its protein is CSVELAGAFNEQFF.

The V gene is TRBV29-1, the J gene TRBJ1-2; no firm D call. There are 13 residues in the CDR3. Germline V gives CDR1 SQVTM, CDR2 ANQGSEA. The V end was cut by 3 bases, the J end by 4 bases, with 12 bases between. In nucleotides, the CDR3 is TGCAGCGTTGAGGACCTAATTCCCTATGGCTACACCTTC. This translates into CSVEDLIPYGYTF.

The rearrangement links TRBV7-8 to TRBJ2-7; 8 bases line up with TRBD2. This CDR3 spans 19 amino acids. The trim removed 0 bases at V and 6 bases at J, leaving 19 bases unmatched. Germline CDR1 SGHVS, CDR2 FQNEAQ. Written as DNA, the CDR3 is TGTGCCAGCAGCTTAGCGTCGGTTTGGCAAGCGGGAGCCCAATTCGAGCAGTACTTC. It yields the protein CASSLASVWQAGAQFEQYF. The whole variable domain, remainder taken from reference TRBV7-8 and TRBJ2-7, is GAGVSQSPRYKVAKRGQDVALRCDPISGHVSLFWYQQALGQGPEFLTYFQNEAQLDKSGLPSDRFFAERPEGSVSTLKIQRTQQEDSAVYLCASSLASVWQAGAQFEQYFGPGTRLTVT.

The chain links TRBV6-6 to TRBJ1-5; D might be TRBD1 (5 bases). Trimming took 5 bases from V and 0 from J, leaving 11 bases between them. The germline gives CDR1 MNHNY, CDR2 SVGAGI (reference sequence). This CDR3 comprises 15 residues. The CDR3 bases are TGTGCCAGCAGTCCGGGGGTGGTTAGCAATCAGCCCCAGCATTTT. It yields the protein CASSPGVVSNQPQHF.

This chain joins TRBV19 and TRBJ2-6; 7 bases map to TRBD2. The germline gives CDR1 LNHDA, CDR2 SQIVND (reference sequence). This CDR3 has 15 amino acids. Trimming removed 5 bases from V and 3 bases from J; junction bases left unmatched: 4. The CDR3 sequence is CASSPRGVGANVLTF. The CDR3 DNA reads as TGTGCCAGTAGTCCCCGGGGGGTTGGGGCCAACGTCCTGACTTTC.

This chain joins TRBV6-5 and TRBJ2-1; 7 positions agree with TRBD1. After removal of 7 bases from V and 2 bases from J, the junction contained 5 bases not matched to a gene. This CDR3 has 14 residues. Germline lookup yields CDR1 MNHEY and CDR2 SVGAGI. This chain's CDR3 is CASKNRGAYNEQFF. DNA of the CDR3: TGTGCCAGCAAAAACAGGGGCGCCTACAATGAGCAGTTCTTC.

The chain is built from TRBV15 and TRBJ2-7; 7 nucleotides match TRBD2. V shed 1 base, J shed 1 base, and the junction held 16 bases outside the gene matches. The germline V gene encodes CDR1 LNHNV and CDR2 YYDKDF (reference sequence). The CDR3 has 19 amino acids. CDR3 DNA sequence: TGTGCCACCAGCAGAGTTGGGCTAGCGGTCCACCGGGGGTCCTACGAGCAGTACTTC. Amino acid sequence: CATSRVGLAVHRGSYEQYF. The variable domain in full, completed from reference TRBV15 and TRBJ2-7, reads DAMVIQNPRYQVTQFGKPVTLSCSQTLNHNVMYWYQQKSSQAPKLLFHYYDKDFNNEADTPDNFQSRRPNTSFCFLDIRSPGLGDTAMYLCATSRVGLAVHRGSYEQYFGPGTRLTVT.

This rearrangement joins TRBV5-1 to TRBJ2-1; weak D call: TRBD2 (6 bases). The V end lost 0 bases, the J end lost 0 bases, and 10 bases lay between the germline ends. The germline gives CDR1 SGHRS, CDR2 YFSETQ. The CDR3 covers 16 residues. The CDR3 protein is CASSLGGTDSYNEQFF. The DNA for the CDR3 is TGCGCCAGCAGCTTGGGGGGGACTGACTCCTACAATGAGCAGTTCTTC.

As to this clone: This specimen includes other DNA sequences encoding the same CDR3. The chain recombines TRBV5-6 with TRBJ1-1, with TRBD1 as a possible D gene (6 bases). Germline V gives CDR1 SGHDT, CDR2 YYEEEE. This CDR3 comprises 14 residues. V gave up 0 bases and J gave up 1 base, with 7 bases separating them. CDR3 protein: CASSLETGNTEAFF. The CDR3 bases are TGTGCCAGCAGCTTGGAGACAGGGAACACTGAAGCTTTCTTT.

The chain uses TRBV19 and TRBJ2-4, with D unclear. V was cut by 3 bases and J by 0 bases, with 21 bases left in between. Germline V gene sequence: CDR1 LNHDA, CDR2 SQIVND (reference sequence). The length of the CDR3 is 19 residues. CDR3 amino acids: CASSMRGLGVEIAKNIQYF. The CDR3, as DNA: TGTGCCAGTAGTATGAGAGGTCTTGGGGTAGAGATAGCCAAAAACATTCAGTACTTC. Full variable domain (missing parts from reference TRBV19 and TRBJ2-4): DGGITQSPKYLFRKEGQNVTLSCEQNLNHDAMYWYRQDPGQGLRLIYYSQIVNDFQKGDIAEGYSVSREKKESFPLTVTSAQKNPTAFYLCASSMRGLGVEIAKNIQYFGAGTRLSVL.

The chain carries TRBV13 and TRBJ1-2, with a possible D match to TRBD1 (6 bases). Trimming took 2 bases from V and 3 from J, leaving 7 bases between them. The CDR3 sequence is 13 residues long. The germline V gene has CDR1 PRHDT and CDR2 FYEKMQ (reference sequence). The CDR3 spells CASSLSGDYGYTF. CDR3 nucleotide sequence: TGTGCCAGCAGCTTATCAGGGGACTATGGCTACACCTTC.

The V call is TRBV27, the J call TRBJ2-5, with a tentative D call TRBD2 (6 bases). The germline V gene has CDR1 MNHEY and CDR2 SMNVEV (reference sequence). CDR3 length: 14 residues. Between the trimmed V and J ends, which lost 3 bases and 5 bases, there was a span of 13 bases. The chain's CDR3 is CASSFLASVETQYF. The CDR3 bases are TGTGCCAGCAGTTTTCTGGCTAGCGTGGAGACCCAGTACTTC.